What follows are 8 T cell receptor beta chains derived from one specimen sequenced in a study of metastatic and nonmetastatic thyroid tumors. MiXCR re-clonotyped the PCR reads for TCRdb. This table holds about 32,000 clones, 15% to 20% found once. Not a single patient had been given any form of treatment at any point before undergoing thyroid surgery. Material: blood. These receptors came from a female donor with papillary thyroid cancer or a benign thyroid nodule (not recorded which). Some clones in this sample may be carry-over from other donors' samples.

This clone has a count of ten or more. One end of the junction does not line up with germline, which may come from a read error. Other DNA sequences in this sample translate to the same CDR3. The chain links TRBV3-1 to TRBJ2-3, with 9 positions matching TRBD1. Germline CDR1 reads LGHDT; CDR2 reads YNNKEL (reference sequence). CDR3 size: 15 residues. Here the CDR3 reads CASSQLDRGADTQYF. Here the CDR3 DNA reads TGCGCCAGCAGCCAACTGGACAGGGGCGCAGATACGCAGTATTTT.

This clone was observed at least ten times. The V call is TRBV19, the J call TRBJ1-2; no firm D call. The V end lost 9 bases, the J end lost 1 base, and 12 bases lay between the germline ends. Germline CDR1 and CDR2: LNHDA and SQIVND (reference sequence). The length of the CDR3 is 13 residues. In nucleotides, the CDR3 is TGTGCCAGCCGGGGAAGAATTAACTATGGCTACACCTTC. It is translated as CASRGRINYGYTF.

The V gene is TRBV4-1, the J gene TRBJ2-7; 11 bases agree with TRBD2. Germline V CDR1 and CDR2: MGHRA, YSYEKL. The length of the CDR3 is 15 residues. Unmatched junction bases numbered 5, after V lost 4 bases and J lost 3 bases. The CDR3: CASSLLAGDIYEQYF. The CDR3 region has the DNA TGCGCCAGCAGCCTACTAGCGGGAGATATCTACGAGCAGTACTTC.

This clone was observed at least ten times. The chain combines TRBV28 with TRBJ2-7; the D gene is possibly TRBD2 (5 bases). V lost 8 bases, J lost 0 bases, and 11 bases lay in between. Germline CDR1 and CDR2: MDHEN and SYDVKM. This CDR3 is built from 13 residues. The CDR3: CASCRGFSYEQYF. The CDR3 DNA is TGTGCCAGCTGCCGGGGTTTCTCCTACGAGCAGTACTTC.

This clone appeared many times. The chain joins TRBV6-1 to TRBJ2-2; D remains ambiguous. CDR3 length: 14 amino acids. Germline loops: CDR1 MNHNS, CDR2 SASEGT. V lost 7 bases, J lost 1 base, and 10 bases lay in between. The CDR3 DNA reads TGTGCCAGCAACGGCCGGTTGAACACCGGGGAGCTGTTTTTT. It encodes CASNGRLNTGELFF.

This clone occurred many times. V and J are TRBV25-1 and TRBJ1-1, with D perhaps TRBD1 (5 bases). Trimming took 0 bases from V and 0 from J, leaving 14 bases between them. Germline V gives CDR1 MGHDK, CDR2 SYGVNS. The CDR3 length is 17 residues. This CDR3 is CASSEYRGSDMNTEAFF. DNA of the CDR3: TGTGCCAGCAGTGAATACCGGGGGTCGGATATGAACACTGAAGCTTTCTTT.

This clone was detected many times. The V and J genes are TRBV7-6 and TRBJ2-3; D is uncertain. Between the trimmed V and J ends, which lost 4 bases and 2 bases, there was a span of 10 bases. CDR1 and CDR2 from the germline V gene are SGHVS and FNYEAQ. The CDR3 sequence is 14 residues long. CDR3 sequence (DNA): TGTGCCAGCAGCTCCGCAGGCCTCACAGATACGCAGTATTTT. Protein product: CASSSAGLTDTQYF.

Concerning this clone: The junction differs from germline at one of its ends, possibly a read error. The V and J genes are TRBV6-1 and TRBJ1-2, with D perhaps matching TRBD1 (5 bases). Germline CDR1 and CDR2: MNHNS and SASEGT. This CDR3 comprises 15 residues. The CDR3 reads CASSRTGTACYCYTF. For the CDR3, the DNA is TGTGCCAGCAGCCGTACCGGGACGGCATGCTATTGCTACACCTTC.